This TCR beta chain was profiled in a study of shared clonotypes between healthy human individuals. Study-wide results and caveats: Non-shared clonotypes showed lower generation probabilities than clonotypes common to all four donors. Deeper or shallower sequencing was expected to change how clonotypes are shared among donors.

Splitting of each subset's genomic DNA was done evenly across several immunoSEQ plates. Profiling relied on immunoSEQ multiplex PCR, and the TCRdb table lists in-frame clones only, not all of them. The sample lists more than 2,000,000 clones, more than 85% occurring once. The CDR3 length is 14 residues. The V gene lost 1 base and the J gene lost 1 base, with 7 bases spanning the gap. Germline CDR1 and CDR2: SGDLS and YYNGEE. A word on this clone: Its specificity is unknown. This sample includes further DNA sequences coding for the same CDR3.

The rearrangement joins TRBV9 to TRBJ2-3; D ambiguous. Sequenced material: naive CD4+ T cells from PBMCs. Subset of the sample: CD45RA+ positively selected. This receptor was obtained from a man younger than 30 in good health. Some clones in this sample may be carry-over from other donors' samples. CDR3 residues: CASSVRGGTDTQYF. Here the CDR3 DNA reads TGTGCCAGCAGCGTACGTGGAGGCACAGATACGCAGTATTTT.